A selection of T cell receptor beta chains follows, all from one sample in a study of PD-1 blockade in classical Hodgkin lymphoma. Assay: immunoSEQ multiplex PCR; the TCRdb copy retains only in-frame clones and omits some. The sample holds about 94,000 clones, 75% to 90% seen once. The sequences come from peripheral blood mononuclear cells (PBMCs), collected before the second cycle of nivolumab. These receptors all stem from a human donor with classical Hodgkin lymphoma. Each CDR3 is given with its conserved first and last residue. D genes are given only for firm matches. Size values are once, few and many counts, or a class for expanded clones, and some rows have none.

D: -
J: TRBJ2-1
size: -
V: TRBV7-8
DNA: TGTGCCAGCAGCTTAGTACAGAGAGCCTTTAGTGAGCAGTTCTTC
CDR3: CASSLVQRAFSEQFF

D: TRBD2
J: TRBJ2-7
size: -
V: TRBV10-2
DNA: TGCGCCAGCCACCTGACTAGCGGGAAAGGCGAGCAGTACTTC
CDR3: CASHLTSGKGEQYF

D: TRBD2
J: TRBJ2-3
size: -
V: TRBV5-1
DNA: TGCGCCAGCAGCTCCCCCGAGCGGGGGTACACAGATACGCAGTATTTT
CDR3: CASSSPERGYTDTQYF

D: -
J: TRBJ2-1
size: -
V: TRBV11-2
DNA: TGTGCCAGCAGCCCCCGGCGGGGAGGAGGTGAGCAGTTCTTC
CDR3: CASSPRRGGGEQFF

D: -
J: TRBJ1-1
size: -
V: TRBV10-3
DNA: TGTGCCAGCACAGGGATGAACACTGAAGCTTTCTTT
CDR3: CASTGMNTEAFF

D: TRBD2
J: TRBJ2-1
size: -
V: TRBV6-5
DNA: TGTGCCAGCAGGCCTCCTAGCGGGACTTACAATGAGCAGTTCTTC
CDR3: CASRPPSGTYNEQFF

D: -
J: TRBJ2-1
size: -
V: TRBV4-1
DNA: TGCGCCAGCAGCCAAGACGGAGGGAATGAGCAGTTCTTC
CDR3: CASSQDGGNEQFF

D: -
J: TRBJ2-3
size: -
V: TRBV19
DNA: TGTGCCAGTAGCTATACGAGTACCGGTGGGGGGCCCACAGATACGCAGTATTTT
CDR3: CASSYTSTGGGPTDTQYF

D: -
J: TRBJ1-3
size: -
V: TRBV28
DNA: TGTGCCAGCAGTTTCGGGCTTGGAAACACCATATATTTT
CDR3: CASSFGLGNTIYF

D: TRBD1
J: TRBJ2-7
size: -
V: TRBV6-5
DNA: TGTGCCAGCAGTCCGGACAGGGGCTCCTACGAGCAGTACTTC
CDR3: CASSPDRGSYEQYF

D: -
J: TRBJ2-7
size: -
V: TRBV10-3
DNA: TGTGCCATCAGTGAGACACCCCTAGCTATGGGGTTCGAGCAGTACTTC
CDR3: CAISETPLAMGFEQYF

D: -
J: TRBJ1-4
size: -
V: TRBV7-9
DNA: TGTGCCAGCAGCTTACAGGGTTCCCTTAATGAAAAACTGTTTTTT
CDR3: CASSLQGSLNEKLFF

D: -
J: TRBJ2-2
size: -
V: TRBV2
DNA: TGTGCCAGCAGTGAAACCGGGGAGCTGTTTTTT
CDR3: CASSETGELFF

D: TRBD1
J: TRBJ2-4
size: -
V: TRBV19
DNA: TGTGCCAGTAGTGTTACAGGGGGCGGAGCCAAAAACATTCAGTACTTC
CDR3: CASSVTGGGAKNIQYF

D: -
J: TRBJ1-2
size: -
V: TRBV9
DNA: TGTGCCAGCTCACGGAATCGGGAGGGGGGCTACACCTTC
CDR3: CASSRNREGGYTF

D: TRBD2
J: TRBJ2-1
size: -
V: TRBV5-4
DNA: TGTGCCAGCAGCTCTTCTAGCGGGAGTGGTTCCTACAATGAGCAGTTCTTC
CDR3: CASSSSSGSGSYNEQFF

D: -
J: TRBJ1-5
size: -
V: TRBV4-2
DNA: TGTGCCAGCAGCCAAGTAGGGTATAGCAATCAGCCCCAGCATTTT
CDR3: CASSQVGYSNQPQHF

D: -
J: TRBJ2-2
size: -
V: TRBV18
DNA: TGTGCCAGCTCACAGCAGAGCTCGTTGACCGGGGAGCTGTTTTTT
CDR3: CASSQQSSLTGELFF

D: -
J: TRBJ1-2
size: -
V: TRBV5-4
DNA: TGTGCCAGCAGCCCTAAAGGCAGCCCTAACTATGGCTACACCTTC
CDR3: CASSPKGSPNYGYTF

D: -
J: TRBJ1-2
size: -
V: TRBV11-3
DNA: TGTGCCAGCAGCTTAGAGGCGGAATACTATGGCTACACCTTC
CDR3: CASSLEAEYYGYTF

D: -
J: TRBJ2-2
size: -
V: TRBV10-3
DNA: TGTGCCATCAGTGAGTCAGTAATAGAGGGGCCGTCGAACACCGGGGAGCTGTTTTTT
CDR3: CAISESVIEGPSNTGELFF

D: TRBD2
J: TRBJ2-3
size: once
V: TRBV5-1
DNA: TGCGCCAGCAGCCGCGGACTAGCGGGGGGTGATACGCAGTATTTT
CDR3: CASSRGLAGGDTQYF

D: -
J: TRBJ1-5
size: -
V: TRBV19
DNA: TGTGCCAGTGAAAGTAGCAATCAGCCCCAGCATTTT
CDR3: CASESSNQPQHF

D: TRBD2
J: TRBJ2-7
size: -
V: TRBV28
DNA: TGTGCCAGCATCACTAGCGGGGGGAACTCCTACGAGCAGTACTTC
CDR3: CASITSGGNSYEQYF

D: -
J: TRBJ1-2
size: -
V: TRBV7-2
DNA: TGTGCCAGCAGCCCATCATCGGCTACAGGGATCTATGGCTACACCTTC
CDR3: CASSPSSATGIYGYTF

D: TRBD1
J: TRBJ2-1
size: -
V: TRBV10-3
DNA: TGTGCCACCCGGACAGGGGATGAGCAGTTCTTC
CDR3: CATRTGDEQFF

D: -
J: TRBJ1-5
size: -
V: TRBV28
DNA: TGTGCCACCAGGGAGTCCGGCAATCAGCCCCAGCATTTT
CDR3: CATRESGNQPQHF

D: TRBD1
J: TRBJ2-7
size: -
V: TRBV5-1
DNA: TGCGCCAGCAGCTTGACAGGGGGGACCGGGCCCTACGAGCAGTACTTC
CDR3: CASSLTGGTGPYEQYF

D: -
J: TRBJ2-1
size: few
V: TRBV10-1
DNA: TGCGCCAGCAGTGAGAGGATAAGCTCCTACAATGAGCAGTTCTTC
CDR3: CASSERISSYNEQFF

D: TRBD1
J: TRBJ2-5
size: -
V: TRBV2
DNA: TGTGCCAGCAGTAGGGACAGCCAAGAGACCCAGTACTTC
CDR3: CASSRDSQETQYF

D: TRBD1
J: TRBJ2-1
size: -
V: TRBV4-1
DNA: TGCGCCAGCAGCCCCGGACAGGGTTTCTACAATGAGCAGTTCTTC
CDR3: CASSPGQGFYNEQFF

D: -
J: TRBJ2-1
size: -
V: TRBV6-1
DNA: TGTGCCAGCAGTGAAGCGCGGACTCTCAATGAGCAGTTCTTC
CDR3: CASSEARTLNEQFF

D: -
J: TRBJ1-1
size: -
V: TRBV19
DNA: TGTGCCAGTAGTATCTTAACGGTGGCTGGCACTGAAGCTTTCTTT
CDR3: CASSILTVAGTEAFF

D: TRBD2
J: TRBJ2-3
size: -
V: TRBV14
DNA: TGTGCCAGCAGCCTAGGACTAGCGGCACCCACAGATACGCAGTATTTT
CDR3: CASSLGLAAPTDTQYF

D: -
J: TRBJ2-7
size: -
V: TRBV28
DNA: TGTGCCAGCAGAGCAGACGGGACCTACGAGCAGTACTTC
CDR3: CASRADGTYEQYF

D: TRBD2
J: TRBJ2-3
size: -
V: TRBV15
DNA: TGTGCCACCAGCATGTCCCTAGCGGGGGTAGAAGATACGCAGTATTTT
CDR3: CATSMSLAGVEDTQYF

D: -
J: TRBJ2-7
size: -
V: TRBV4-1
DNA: TGCGCCAGCAGCCAAGAATCCGAGGTCTACGAGCAGTACTTC
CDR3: CASSQESEVYEQYF

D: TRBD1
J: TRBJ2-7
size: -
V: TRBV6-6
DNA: TGTGCCAGCAGTCCATCCGGGACAGGTACCTACGAGCAGTACTTC
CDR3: CASSPSGTGTYEQYF

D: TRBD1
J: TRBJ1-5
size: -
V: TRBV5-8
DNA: TGTGCCAGCAGCCCGACCGGGACAGGTTATAATCAGCCCCAGCATTTT
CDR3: CASSPTGTGYNQPQHF

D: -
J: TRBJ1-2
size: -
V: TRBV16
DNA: TGTGCCAGCAGTCCGGCCCCGGCGGGCGGCTATGGCTACACCTTC
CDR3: CASSPAPAGGYGYTF

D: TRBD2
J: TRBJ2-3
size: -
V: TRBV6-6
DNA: TGTGCCAGCTCGAATAGCGGGACCACAGATACGCAGTATTTT
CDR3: CASSNSGTTDTQYF

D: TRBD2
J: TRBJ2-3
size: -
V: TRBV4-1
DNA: TGCGCCAGCAGCCATAAGGGGACTAGCGGGACGGATACGCAGTATTTT
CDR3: CASSHKGTSGTDTQYF

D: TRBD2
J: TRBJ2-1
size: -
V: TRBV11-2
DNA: TGTGCCAGCAGACCGCTAGCGGGAGTCTCCTACAATGAGCAGTTCTTC
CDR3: CASRPLAGVSYNEQFF

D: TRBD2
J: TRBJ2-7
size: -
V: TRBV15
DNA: TGTGCCACCAGCAGAGATTGGTTGGGACTAGCGGGTTTGCAGTACTTC
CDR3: CATSRDWLGLAGLQYF

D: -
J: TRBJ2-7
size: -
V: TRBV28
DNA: TGTGCCAGCAGTTTAATCGAGGCCCCCTACGAGCAGTACTTC
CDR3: CASSLIEAPYEQYF

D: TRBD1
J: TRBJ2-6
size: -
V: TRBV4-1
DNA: TGCGCCAGCAGCCCGACAGGGCTTGGGGCCAACGTCCTGACTTTC
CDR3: CASSPTGLGANVLTF

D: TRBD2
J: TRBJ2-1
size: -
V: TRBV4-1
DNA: TGCGCCAGCAGCCAAGATCAAGGCGGGGGGGCATTCAATGAGCAGTTCTTC
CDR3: CASSQDQGGGAFNEQFF

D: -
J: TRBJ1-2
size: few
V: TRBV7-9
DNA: TGTGCCAGCAACCGCGGGGGCTACACCTTC
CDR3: CASNRGGYTF

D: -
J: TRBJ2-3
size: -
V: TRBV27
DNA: TGTGCCAGCAGAGGACCCCCGGGCCGCACAGATACGCAGTATTTT
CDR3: CASRGPPGRTDTQYF

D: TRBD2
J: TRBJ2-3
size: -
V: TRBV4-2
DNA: TGTGCCAGCAGCCAAGATCAGCTAGCGGGGAACACAGATACGCAGTATTTT
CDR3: CASSQDQLAGNTDTQYF

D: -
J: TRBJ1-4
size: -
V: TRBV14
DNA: TGTGCCAGCAGCCAAGCAGCAACTAATGAAAAACTGTTTTTT
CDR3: CASSQAATNEKLFF

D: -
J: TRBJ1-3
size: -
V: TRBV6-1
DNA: TGTGCCAGCAAGGACGTTGGCTCTGGAAACACCATATATTTT
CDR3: CASKDVGSGNTIYF